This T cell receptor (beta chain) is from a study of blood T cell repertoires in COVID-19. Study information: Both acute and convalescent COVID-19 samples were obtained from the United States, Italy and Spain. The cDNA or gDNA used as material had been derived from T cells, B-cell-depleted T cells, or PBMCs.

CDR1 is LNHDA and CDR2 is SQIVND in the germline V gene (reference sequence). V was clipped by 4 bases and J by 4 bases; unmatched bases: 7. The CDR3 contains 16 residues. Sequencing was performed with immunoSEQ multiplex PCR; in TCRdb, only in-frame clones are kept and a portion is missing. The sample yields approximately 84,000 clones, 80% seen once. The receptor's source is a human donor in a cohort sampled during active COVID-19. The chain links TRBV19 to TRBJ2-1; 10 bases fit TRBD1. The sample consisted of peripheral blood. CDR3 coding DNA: TGTGCCAGTAGTAGGTGGACAGGGGGACCTTACAATGAGCAGTTCTTC. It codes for CASSRWTGGPYNEQFF.